This T cell receptor (beta chain) comes out of a study of blood T cell repertoires in COVID-19. Study-level background: The United States, Italy and Spain provided the acute and convalescent COVID-19 samples. Sample material is recorded as cDNA or gDNA derived from T cells, B-cell-depleted T cells, or PBMCs.

Original data processing: Cell counts per sample came from amplifying reference gene primers. Profiling relied on immunoSEQ multiplex PCR, and the TCRdb table lists in-frame clones only, not all of them. Clonal size and the V and J genes are those of that table, whereas D and trimming came from the DNA. The profile covers 110,000 to 150,000 clones, with around 80% appearing a single time and just under 9% taken by the ten largest. Sequencing was carried out using peripheral blood. The receptor comes from a woman older than 75 in a cohort sampled during active or convalescent COVID-19.

The CDR3 sequence: CASSLIAGGPTGELFF. The CDR3 nucleotides read TGTGCCAGCAGCTTAATTGCGGGGGGCCCCACCGGGGAGCTGTTTTTT. The rearrangement joins TRBV7-2 to TRBJ2-2; 8 bases match TRBD2. Trimming removed 2 bases from V and 4 bases from J; junction bases left unmatched: 6. The CDR3 loop spans 16 amino acids. Germline-derived CDR1 and CDR2 are SGHTA and FQGNSA.